The T cell receptor (beta chain) described here comes from a study of blood T cell repertoires in COVID-19. For the study at large: From T cells, B-cell-depleted T cells, or PBMCs came the material, which was cDNA or gDNA.

CDR1 SQVTM and CDR2 ANQGSEA come from the germline V gene. The CDR3 runs 15 residues. The V and J ends lost 4 bases and 5 bases respectively, with 17 bases between them. Original processing notes: The authors estimated nucleated cell counts from reference gene primer amplification. Measured with immunoSEQ multiplex PCR; TCRdb has only the in-frame clones, and not every one. Clonal size and the V and J genes are those of that table, whereas D and trimming came from the DNA. This sample has about 150,000 clones; 80% to 90% occur once, and the top ten carry roughly 2.2%. The sample comprised peripheral blood. This receptor was obtained from a woman aged 65 to 85 with acute or convalescent COVID-19. The V call is TRBV29-1, the J call TRBJ1-4; D is undetermined. The CDR3 sequence is CSVVLGPGLNEKLFF. CDR3 bases: TGCAGCGTTGTATTAGGTCCAGGACTCAATGAAAAACTGTTTTTT.